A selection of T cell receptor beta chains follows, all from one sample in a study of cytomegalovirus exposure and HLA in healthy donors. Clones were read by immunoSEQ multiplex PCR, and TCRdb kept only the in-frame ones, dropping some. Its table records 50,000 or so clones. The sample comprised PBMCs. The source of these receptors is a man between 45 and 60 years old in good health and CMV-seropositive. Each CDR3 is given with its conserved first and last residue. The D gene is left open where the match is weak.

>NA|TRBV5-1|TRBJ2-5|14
TGCGCCAGCAGCTTGGCCGGGGAGCAAGAGACCCAGTACTTC
CASSLAGEQETQYF
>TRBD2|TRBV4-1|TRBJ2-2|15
TGCGCCAGCAGCCCTGGACTAGCGGGGGTGGGGGAGCTGTTTTTT
CASSPGLAGVGELFF
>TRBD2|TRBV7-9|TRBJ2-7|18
TGTGCCAGCAGCTTAGCACCCTGGGCGAGCGGGGACTCCTACGAGCAGTACTTC
CASSLAPWASGDSYEQYF
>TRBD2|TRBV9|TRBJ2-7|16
TGTGCCAGCAGCGTAGATAGCGGGGACCTCCCCTACGAGCAGTACTTC
CASSVDSGDLPYEQYF
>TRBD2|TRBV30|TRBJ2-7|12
TGTGCCTGGTTAGCGGGGCCCTACGAGCAGTACTTC
CAWLAGPYEQYF
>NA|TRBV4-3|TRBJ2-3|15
TGCGCCAGCAGCCAATCCCGCGGGGATACAGATACGCAGTATTTT
CASSQSRGDTDTQYF
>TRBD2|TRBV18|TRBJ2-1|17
TGTGCCAGCTCAAGTGACAGCCCGGGACTAGGACGCAATGAGCAGTTCTTC
CASSSDSPGLGRNEQFF
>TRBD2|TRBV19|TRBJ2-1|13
TGTGCCAGTAGAAGCGGGGGGGCCGATGAGCAGTTCTTC
CASRSGGADEQFF
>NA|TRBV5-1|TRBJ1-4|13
TGCGCCAGCAGCTTGGATCCCGTGGAAAAACTGTTTTTT
CASSLDPVEKLFF
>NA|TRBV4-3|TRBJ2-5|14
TGCGCCAGCAGCCAATCTAGCGTATTCGAGACCCAGTACTTC
CASSQSSVFETQYF
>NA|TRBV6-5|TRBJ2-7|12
TGTGCCAGCGAGGGCGGAACCTACGAGCAGTACTTC
CASEGGTYEQYF
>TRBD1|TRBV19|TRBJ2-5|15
TGTGCCAGTAGTAAAGGGGGCTCGGGGCAAGAGACCCAGTACTTC
CASSKGGSGQETQYF
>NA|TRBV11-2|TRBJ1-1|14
TGTGCCAGCAGCTTACAACTCATGAACACTGAAGCTTTCTTT
CASSLQLMNTEAFF
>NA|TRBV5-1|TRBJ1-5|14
TGCGCCAGCAGCTTGGGGGGGGACGGGCAGCCCCAGCATTTT
CASSLGGDGQPQHF
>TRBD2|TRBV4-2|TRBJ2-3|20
TGTGCCAGCAGCCAAGCCCCCGGGCTAGCGGGAGTCATTGTACTAGATACGCAGTATTTT
CASSQAPGLAGVIVLDTQYF
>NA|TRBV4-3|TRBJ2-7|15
TGCGCCAGCAGCCAGAGGCGGACTGACTACTACGAGCAGTACTTC
CASSQRRTDYYEQYF
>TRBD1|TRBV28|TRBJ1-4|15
TGTGCCAGCAGTGGGACAGGTTTAACTAATGAAAAACTGTTTTTT
CASSGTGLTNEKLFF